Included here is one T cell receptor beta chain sequence, with context. These data belong to a study of cytomegalovirus exposure and HLA in healthy donors. The primer mix had 60 Vbeta and 13 Jbeta primers. Libraries were prepared by immunoSEQ multiplex PCR; TCRdb keeps only in-frame clonotypes and omits some of them. This sample has 100,000 to 150,000 clones, with approximately 84% found just once. The CDR3 contains 13 residues. Per germline, CDR1 SGDLS and CDR2 YYNGEE. V lost 3 bases to trimming and J lost 8 bases; unmatched junction nucleotides: 4. The TCR originated in a young woman in good health and CMV-seronegative. The rearrangement uses TRBV9 and TRBJ2-1; 8 bases fit TRBD2. The specimen was PBMCs. The CDR3 DNA reads as TGTGCCAGCAGCGGGACTAGCAGGGATGAGCAGTTCTTC. Its translation is CASSGTSRDEQFF.